These T cell receptor beta chains were read from a single sample in a study of blood T cells in healthy people across ages. Each CDR3 protein is one row after TCRdb ran MiXCR on the 5' RACE reads. In the table there are some 1.5 million distinct CDR3 sequences, roughly 43% of which are singletons. The sample was blood. Source of these receptors: a woman between 18 and 29 years old in good health. The CDR3 runs from the conserved cysteine through the conserved F or W. Fields, in order: D gene, CDR3 length, J gene, clone size, V gene, CDR3 DNA, CDR3 protein. D genes are given only for firm matches. Size is stated for part of the rows, as once, few or many counts, or as a class when the clone is expanded.

D: .; length: 15; J: TRBJ2-7; size: .; V: TRBV5-5; DNA: TGTGCCAGCAGCCCTGTCCCCGACTCCTACAATGAGCAGTACTTC; CDR3: CASSPVPDSYNEQYF
D: TRBD1; length: 15; J: TRBJ2-3; size: .; V: TRBV7-2; DNA: TGTGCCAGCAGCTTGTATAACAGGGGGTCAGATACGCAGTATTTT; CDR3: CASSLYNRGSDTQYF
D: .; length: 14; J: TRBJ1-5; size: few; V: TRBV3-1; DNA: TGTGCCAGCAGCCCCTGGGGAGTCAGGCAGCCCCAGCATTTT; CDR3: CASSPWGVRQPQHF
D: .; length: 13; J: TRBJ2-3; size: few; V: TRBV10-3; DNA: TGTGCCATCGCGGCCTTGGGAGTGAGGTCGCAGTATTTT; CDR3: CAIAALGVRSQYF
D: .; length: 14; J: TRBJ2-2; size: .; V: TRBV20-1; DNA: TGCAGTGCTAGCGTCGGGAGTTCACCCGGGGAGCTGTTTTTT; CDR3: CSASVGSSPGELFF
D: .; length: 15; J: TRBJ2-2; size: .; V: TRBV9; DNA: TGTGCCAGCAGTTCAAGCGGAAAAAACACCGGGGAGCTGTTTTTT; CDR3: CASSSSGKNTGELFF
D: .; length: 13; J: TRBJ2-7; size: .; V: TRBV27; DNA: TGTGCCAGCAGTTATCAGAAAAATTACGAGCAGTACTTC; CDR3: CASSYQKNYEQYF
D: TRBD2; length: 14; J: TRBJ2-7; size: .; V: TRBV2; DNA: TGTGCCAGCGTTCTAGCGGGAGGCCCCGGCGAGCAGTACTTC; CDR3: CASVLAGGPGEQYF
D: TRBD2; length: 12; J: TRBJ2-3; size: many; V: TRBV2; DNA: TGTGCCAGCACCTGGACTAGCCCGAGTGGGTATTTT; CDR3: CASTWTSPSGYF
D: .; length: 14; J: TRBJ2-1; size: few; V: TRBV19; DNA: TGTGCCAGTAGTACGGACTCGTACTACAATGAGCAGTTCTTC; CDR3: CASSTDSYYNEQFF
D: .; length: 15; J: TRBJ1-4; size: few; V: TRBV30; DNA: TGTGCCTGGAGTGTACCCGGCCAATTGAATGAAAAACTGTTTTTT; CDR3: CAWSVPGQLNEKLFF
D: TRBD1; length: 16; J: TRBJ2-7; size: .; V: TRBV27; DNA: TGTGCCAGCAGTAACACCGGGACAGTAGTCTCCTACGAGCAGTACTTC; CDR3: CASSNTGTVVSYEQYF